This T cell receptor beta chain stems from a study of shared clonotypes between healthy human individuals. Study-wide results and caveats: Owing to a small donor count, the genetic and exposure-history diversity represented was limited. Researchers found naive subsets generally carried larger estimated richness than memory subsets.

CDR3 length: 13 residues. CDR1 and CDR2 from the germline V gene are MGHDK and SYGVNS. V was clipped by 2 bases and J by 9 bases, with 11 bases between them. Turning to this clone: The antigen remains undetermined.

Libraries were prepared by immunoSEQ multiplex PCR; TCRdb keeps only in-frame clonotypes and omits some of them. The data hold about 2.1 million clones, with approximately 92% observed a single time. Naive CD8 cells comprised CD45RO-negative, CCR7-positively selected cells, excluding terminally differentiated effector memory CD45RA+ cells. Nashville, Tennessee was home to all donors, who were Caucasian adults. V gene TRBV25-1 combines with J gene TRBJ2-1; D remains ambiguous. Specimen: naive CD8+ T cells from PBMCs. This sequence originates from a man aged 18 to 30 in good health. Some clones in this sample may be carry-over from other donors' samples. The CDR3 region has the DNA TGTGCCAGCAGTGAACTGGATAGCCGTGAGCAGTTCTTC. This codes for CASSELDSREQFF.